Following are 29 T cell receptor beta chains from one sample sequenced in a study of blood T cell repertoires in COVID-19. The data were produced by immunoSEQ multiplex PCR, yet TCRdb's version contains in-frame clones alone and is incomplete. The sample shows approximately 60,000 clones, about 86% of them seen only once. The sequenced material came from peripheral blood. These TCRs come from a human donor in a cohort sampled during active COVID-19.

V and J are TRBV5-4 and TRBJ1-1; tentative D call: TRBD1 (6 bases). Germline values: CDR1 SGHNT, CDR2 YYREEE (reference sequence). The CDR3 totals 14 residues. V lost 0 bases and J 1 base, leaving 7 bases between the germline ends. The CDR3: CASSLEGGNTEAFF. CDR3 nucleotide sequence: TGTGCCAGCAGCTTGGAAGGGGGGAACACTGAAGCTTTCTTT.

This rearrangement joins TRBV5-5 to TRBJ1-6, with TRBD1 as a possible D gene (5 bases). Germline CDR1 reads SGHKS; CDR2 reads YYEKEE (reference sequence). V lost 4 bases and J 13 bases, leaving 24 bases between the germline ends. The CDR3 runs to 16 residues. The CDR3: CASSLQGPDPIKPLHF. The DNA for the CDR3 is TGTGCCAGCAGCCTGCAGGGCCCCGACCCGATTAAGCCCCTCCACTTT.

Worth noting for this clone: A much larger clone lies one base from this, so it may be a read error. Other DNA sequences of this sample code for an identical CDR3. The V call is TRBV5-6, the J call TRBJ1-5; 8 nucleotides match TRBD1. The germline V gene has CDR1 SGHDT and CDR2 YYEEEE. The CDR3 spans 15 residues. With 4 bases clipped from V and 7 bases from J, the junction kept 10 bases outside the gene matches. The CDR3 DNA reads as TGTGCCAGCAGCATTAGGACAGGGTGGGGGCAGCCCCAGCATTTT. As protein: CASSIRTGWGQPQHF.

This clone was counted between two and nine times. The genes are TRBV5-6 and TRBJ2-4, with D perhaps TRBD1 (5 bases). Trimming took off 4 bases at V and 6 bases at J, with 11 bases between the two ends. This CDR3 region has 13 residues. Germline V gene data show CDR1 as SGHDT and CDR2 as YYEEEE. CDR3 bases: TGTGCCAGCAGCACCGACAGAGCAAACATTCAGTACTTC. It encodes CASSTDRANIQYF.

The chain is built from TRBV7-9 and TRBJ1-1, with TRBD1 as a possible D gene (6 bases). Germline values: CDR1 SEHNR, CDR2 FQNEAQ (reference sequence). The V and J ends lost 0 bases and 1 base respectively, with 6 bases between them. The CDR3 loop spans 14 amino acids. Here the CDR3 DNA reads TGTGCCAGCAGCTTAGCACAGGGGAACACTGAAGCTTTCTTT. Encoded protein: CASSLAQGNTEAFF.

The chain uses TRBV7-2 and TRBJ2-7, with 7 bases that match TRBD2. Germline CDR1 reads SGHTA; CDR2 reads FQGNSA. Trimming took 3 bases from V and 2 from J; bases not matched to a gene: 13. The CDR3 contains 17 residues. CDR3 protein: CASSFPIGRTRTYEQYF. DNA of the CDR3: TGTGCCAGCAGCTTTCCTATCGGGAGGACTCGGACCTACGAGCAGTACTTC.

The rearrangement joins TRBV21-1 to TRBJ2-1; the table names TRBD2, a call not compared with the DNA. TRBV21-1 is a recognized pseudogene. This CDR3 has 16 residues. The DNA for the CDR3 is TGTGCCAGCAGCAAAGCGGGGAGTACCTACTACAATGAGCAGTTCTTC. Protein: CASSKAGSTYYNEQFF.

The chain uses TRBV5-1 and TRBJ1-1; 7 bases map to TRBD1. CDR1 and CDR2 (germline): SGHRS, YFSETQ. This CDR3 comprises 14 residues. The J segment lost 4 bases and the V segment lost 2 bases, leaving 5 bases of the junction unmatched. The CDR3 region is CASSFNPGGTEAFF. For the CDR3, the DNA is TGCGCCAGCAGCTTCAACCCAGGGGGCACTGAAGCTTTCTTT. The complete variable domain, with remaining parts taken from reference TRBV5-1 and TRBJ1-1, reads KAGVTQTPRYLIKTRGQQVTLSCSPISGHRSVSWYQQTPGQGLQFLFEYFSETQRNKGNFPGRFSGRQFSNSRSEMNVSTLELGDSALYLCASSFNPGGTEAFFGQGTRLTVV.

The rearrangement links TRBV5-1 to TRBJ2-3; D is ambiguous. Deletions cut 4 bases from V and 0 bases from J, with 9 bases between. The CDR3 spans 14 residues. The germline gives CDR1 SGHRS, CDR2 YFSETQ. The CDR3 reads CASSPQSSTDTQYF. The CDR3 DNA is TGCGCCAGCAGCCCGCAGTCTAGCACAGATACGCAGTATTTT. Looking up the rest from reference TRBV5-1 and TRBJ2-3 gives the full variable domain: KAGVTQTPRYLIKTRGQQVTLSCSPISGHRSVSWYQQTPGQGLQFLFEYFSETQRNKGNFPGRFSGRQFSNSRSEMNVSTLELGDSALYLCASSPQSSTDTQYFGPGTRLTVL.

J is TRBJ2-7 and V is TRBV6-6, with TRBD1 identical over 9 bases. Germline V gene data show CDR1 as MNHNY and CDR2 as SVGAGI (reference sequence). The CDR3 loop spans 15 amino acids. Germline trimming cut 5 bases from V and 0 bases from J; bases unmatched to any gene: 5. CDR3 nucleotide sequence: TGTGCCAGCAGTCCCAGACAGGGGGTCTCCTACGAGCAGTACTTC. Encoded protein: CASSPRQGVSYEQYF.

The rearrangement links TRBV19 to TRBJ1-1; the D is unclear. Germline CDR1 LNHDA, CDR2 SQIVND (reference sequence). This CDR3 has 13 amino acids. V was shortened by 0 bases and J by 7 bases, with 9 bases between the two germline ends. The CDR3 nucleotides are TGTGCCAGTAGTATAGAGGAACAGCTTGAAGCTTTCTTT. It translates to CASSIEEQLEAFF.

The chain has TRBV10-3 and TRBJ2-1; TRBD2 matches at 8 bases. CDR1 and CDR2 (germline): ENHRY, SYGVKD. The CDR3 contains 14 residues. The junction had 4 bases not matched to a gene; V was cut back by 0 bases and J by 9 bases. CDR3 coding DNA: TGTGCCATCAGTGAGTCAGGGCTAGCGGGTGAGCAGTTCTTC. Translation: CAISESGLAGEQFF.

V usage is TRBV12-3 or TRBV12-4 and J usage is TRBJ2-2, with 10 bases aligning to TRBD2. The CDR3 sequence is 13 residues long. J was trimmed by 8 bases and V by 6 bases; bases with no gene match: 3. The CDR3 sequence is CASSSSGGGELFF. DNA for the CDR3: TGTGCCAGCAGCTCTAGCGGGGGAGGGGAGCTGTTTTTT.

The rearrangement uses TRBV5-1 and TRBJ1-1; a possible D gene is TRBD1 (6 bases). V dropped 5 bases and J dropped 1 base, with 12 bases sitting between them. In germline, CDR1 is SGHRS, CDR2 YFSETQ. The CDR3 covers 14 residues. The CDR3 sequence: CASSSDRTNTEAFF. In DNA, the CDR3 is TGCGCCAGCAGTTCCGACAGGACGAACACTGAAGCTTTCTTT.

The chain is built from TRBV19 and TRBJ2-7; 9 bases map to TRBD2. Trimming took 3 bases from V and 5 from J; bases not matched to a gene: 5. Germline assignment: CDR1 LNHDA and CDR2 SQIVND (reference sequence). The CDR3 has 14 amino acids. The CDR3 spells CASSISGRRHEQYF. Written as DNA, the CDR3 is TGTGCCAGTAGTATTAGCGGGAGAAGACACGAGCAGTACTTC.

The rearrangement joins TRBV30 to TRBJ2-1, with TRBD2 as a possible D gene (5 bases). V was clipped by 0 bases and J by 9 bases, with 15 bases between them. This CDR3 has 14 residues. Germline lookup yields CDR1 GTSNPN and CDR2 SVGIG (reference sequence). CDR3 sequence (DNA): TGTGCCTGGAGTGTACTTCCTAGCAGCCTTGAGCAGTTCTTC. This sequence encodes CAWSVLPSSLEQFF. The variable domain in full, with the rest retrieved from reference TRBV30 and TRBJ2-1, is SQTIHQWPATLVQPVGSPLSLECTVEGTSNPNLYWYRQAAGRGLQLLFYSVGIGQISSEVPQNLSASRPQDRQFILSSKKLLLSDSGFYLCAWSVLPSSLEQFFGPGTRLTVL.

This clone was detected only a few times. V usage is TRBV20-1 and J usage is TRBJ1-5, with 10 bases matching TRBD1. This CDR3 has 22 residues. Germline trimming cut 3 bases from V and 0 bases from J; bases unmatched to any gene: 23. Germline loops: CDR1 DFQATT, CDR2 SNEGSKA (reference sequence). The CDR3 bases are TGCAGTGCTAGTGCCCCCGGGACAGGGGCCAAAGGCCATTACATTAGCAATCAGCCCCAGCATTTT. Its protein product is CSASAPGTGAKGHYISNQPQHF.

The CDR3 sequence is CASTPTGGSYEQYF. In DNA form, the CDR3 reads TGCGCCAGCACCCCGACAGGGGGGTCGTACGAGCAGTACTTC. The chain joins TRBV5-1 to TRBJ2-7; 9 nucleotides agree with TRBD1. Germline trimming cut 6 bases from V and 4 bases from J; bases unmatched to any gene: 8. The germline V gene has CDR1 SGHRS and CDR2 YFSETQ. This CDR3 is built from 14 residues.

The V gene is TRBV29-1, the J gene TRBJ1-2, with unresolved D. The V end lost 2 bases, the J end lost 3 bases, and 13 bases lay between the germline ends. This CDR3 comprises 14 residues. Germline CDR1 SQVTM, CDR2 ANQGSEA. Here the CDR3 reads CSVEIIPADYGYTF. The CDR3 bases are TGCAGCGTTGAAATAATTCCCGCGGACTATGGCTACACCTTC.

The chain employs TRBV11-2 and TRBJ2-3; a weak D match, TRBD2 (5 bases). Germline CDR1 is SGHAT and CDR2 is FQNNGV. V was cut by 5 bases and J by 1 base, with 13 bases left in between. The CDR3 totals 15 residues. The CDR3 coding sequence is TGTGCCAGCAGCCTTTGGACTCCAGGCACAGATACGCAGTATTTT. It translates to CASSLWTPGTDTQYF.

V is TRBV30 and J is TRBJ2-1; TRBD2 matches at 7 bases. Germline CDR1 is GTSNPN and CDR2 is SVGIG (reference sequence). The length of the CDR3 is 13 residues. Trimming cost V 7 bases and J 5 bases; bases outside gene matches: 8. In nucleotides, the CDR3 is TGTGCCTCTCCTCTCACTAGCGACAATGAGCAGTTCTTC. It codes for CASPLTSDNEQFF.

The CDR3 sequence is CAISALGGAYEQYF. DNA of the CDR3: TGTGCCATCAGTGCTCTGGGGGGTGCATACGAGCAGTACTTC. This chain joins TRBV10-3 and TRBJ2-7, with D tentatively TRBD2 (6 bases). V shed 4 bases and J shed 4 bases, with 14 bases lying between them. The CDR3 loop spans 14 amino acids. CDR1 and CDR2 from the germline V gene are ENHRY and SYGVKD.

V is TRBV14 and J is TRBJ2-7; the match to TRBD2 covers 10 bases. Germline V gene data show CDR1 as SGHDN and CDR2 as FVKESK. J lost 3 bases, V lost 4 bases, and 12 bases had no gene match. This CDR3 spans 17 amino acids. CDR3 nucleotides: TGTGCCAGCAGCCTGAGGGTTAGCGGGGGGCATCTCTACGAGCAGTACTTC. It yields the protein CASSLRVSGGHLYEQYF.

The genes are TRBV6-1 and TRBJ2-1; TRBD1 matches 8 bases. The V and J ends lost 5 bases and 8 bases, in that order; junction bases with no gene match: 11. CDR3 length: 15 residues. CDR1 is MNHNS, CDR2 SASEGT, per germline. The CDR3 nucleotides read TGTGCCAGCAGTCCTCAGGGGGCGCGTTACGATGAGCAGTTCTTC. It translates to CASSPQGARYDEQFF.

The J gene is TRBJ2-3, the V gene TRBV2; D is perhaps TRBD2 (5 bases). The CDR3 contains 14 residues. Between the trimmed V and J ends, which lost 4 bases and 4 bases, there was a span of 12 bases. Germline V gene lookup returns CDR1 SNHLY and CDR2 FYNNEI. CDR3 sequence: CASSVSGWADTQYF. CDR3 sequence (DNA): TGTGCCAGCAGTGTATCGGGGTGGGCAGATACGCAGTATTTT. Full variable domain (rest looked up from reference TRBV2 and TRBJ2-3): EPEVTQTPSHQVTQMGQEVILRCVPISNHLYFYWYRQILGQKVEFLVSFYNNEISEKSEIFDDQFSVERPDGSNFTLKIRSTKLEDSAMYFCASSVSGWADTQYFGPGTRLTVL.

The chain carries TRBV19 and TRBJ1-1; 8 bases are shared with TRBD1. After removal of 6 bases from V and 0 bases from J, the junction contained 6 bases not matched to a gene. The CDR3 has 15 residues. The germline V gene has CDR1 LNHDA and CDR2 SQIVND (reference sequence). CDR3 in amino acids: CASRGQGAMNTEAFF. In DNA form, the CDR3 reads TGTGCCAGTAGGGGTCAGGGGGCCATGAACACTGAAGCTTTCTTT.

The rearrangement joins TRBV5-1 to TRBJ2-1; 14 nucleotides line up with TRBD2. V shed 3 bases and J 7 bases; nucleotides not matched to a gene: 3. This CDR3 is built from 15 residues. Germline CDR1 is SGHRS and CDR2 is YFSETQ. For the CDR3, the DNA is TGCGCCAGCAGCTGGGGGACTAGCGGGAGTAATGAGCAGTTCTTC. Amino acids: CASSWGTSGSNEQFF. Complete variable domain (other parts from reference TRBV5-1 and TRBJ2-1): KAGVTQTPRYLIKTRGQQVTLSCSPISGHRSVSWYQQTPGQGLQFLFEYFSETQRNKGNFPGRFSGRQFSNSRSEMNVSTLELGDSALYLCASSWGTSGSNEQFFGPGTRLTVL.

The chain recombines TRBV11-2 with TRBJ1-1; D is unresolved. The CDR3 loop spans 12 amino acids. V was cut by 1 base and J by 4 bases, with 4 bases left in between. Per germline, CDR1 SGHAT and CDR2 FQNNGV. The CDR3 DNA is TGTGCCAGCAGCTTAGCTTTCACTGAAGCTTTCTTT. Residues: CASSLAFTEAFF.

This chain connects TRBV20-1 to TRBJ1-2; D not certain. The CDR3 totals 10 residues. The V and J ends lost 0 bases and 8 bases respectively, with 4 bases between them. Germline V gene lookup returns CDR1 DFQATT and CDR2 SNEGSKA (reference sequence). The CDR3 coding sequence is TGCAGTGCTAGAGAAGAGGGCTACACCTTC. This gives the protein CSAREEGYTF.